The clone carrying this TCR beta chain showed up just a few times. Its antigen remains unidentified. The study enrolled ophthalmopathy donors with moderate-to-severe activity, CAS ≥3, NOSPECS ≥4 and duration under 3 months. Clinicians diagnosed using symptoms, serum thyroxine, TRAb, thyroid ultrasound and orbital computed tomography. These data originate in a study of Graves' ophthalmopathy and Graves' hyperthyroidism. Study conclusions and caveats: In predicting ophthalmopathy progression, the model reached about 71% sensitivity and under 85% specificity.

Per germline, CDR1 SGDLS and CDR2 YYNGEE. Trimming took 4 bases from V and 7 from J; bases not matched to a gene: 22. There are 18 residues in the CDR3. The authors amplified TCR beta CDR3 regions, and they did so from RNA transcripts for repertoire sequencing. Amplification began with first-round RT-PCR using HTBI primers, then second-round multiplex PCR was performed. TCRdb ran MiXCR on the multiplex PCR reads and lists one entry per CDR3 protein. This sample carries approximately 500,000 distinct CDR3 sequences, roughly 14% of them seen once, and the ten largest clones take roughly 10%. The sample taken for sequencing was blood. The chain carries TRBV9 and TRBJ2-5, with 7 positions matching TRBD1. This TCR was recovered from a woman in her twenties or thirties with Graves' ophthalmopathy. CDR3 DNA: TGTGCCAGCAGCTTCTACAAGATCCCTTCTGAGGGGGCCGGGACCCAGTACTTC. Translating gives CASSFYKIPSEGAGTQYF.